Listed below are T cell receptor beta chains from one sample, sequenced in a study of T cell responses to AZD1222 COVID-19 vaccine. The repertoire was sequenced with immunoSEQ multiplex PCR; TCRdb's copy has only in-frame clones and lacks some. The sample includes some 170,000 clones, under 95% of them seen just once. Sample: peripheral blood, taken 28 days after the second AZD1222 dose. All receptors derive from an adult who received the AZD1222 COVID-19 vaccine. The CDR3 runs from the conserved cysteine through the conserved F or W. D genes are given only for firm matches. A clone size is listed for some rows: how often the clone was seen (once, few, many), or a class if it is expanded.

CDR3 protein,CDR3 DNA,D gene,clone size,V gene,J gene
CASSQDWGYTF,TGTGCCAGCAGCCAAGATTGGGGCTACACCTTC,NA,NA,TRBV3-1/TRBV3-2,TRBJ1-2
CASSLGPTGAINPNEQFF,TGTGCCAGCAGCTTGGGGCCCACAGGGGCTATCAATCCCAATGAGCAGTTCTTC,TRBD1,NA,TRBV27,TRBJ2-1
CASSLWDTGTEAFF,TGCGCCAGCAGCTTATGGGACACGGGCACTGAAGCTTTCTTT,NA,NA,TRBV5-1,TRBJ1-1
CASSLGWANGYTF,TGTGCCAGCAGCTTAGGCTGGGCGAATGGCTACACCTTC,NA,NA,TRBV7-8,TRBJ1-2
CASSLGRNAYGYTF,TGTGCCAGCAGCTTGGGCCGGAACGCCTATGGCTACACCTTC,NA,NA,TRBV5-4,TRBJ1-2
CAITAGPNSPLHF,TGTGCCATCACCGCTGGACCTAATTCACCCCTCCACTTT,NA,NA,TRBV10-3,TRBJ1-6
CASEPLMIGNGYTF,TGTGCCAGCGAGCCTCTTATGATTGGGAATGGCTACACCTTC,NA,NA,TRBV6-5,TRBJ1-2
CASRTSGGASNTQYF,TGTGCCAGCAGGACTAGCGGGGGGGCTTCGAATACGCAGTATTTT,TRBD2,NA,TRBV25-1,TRBJ2-3
CASRAVMNTGELFF,TGTGCCAGCCGAGCGGTAATGAACACCGGGGAGCTGTTTTTT,NA,NA,TRBV6-5,TRBJ2-2
CASSLAEGADTIYF,TGTGCCAGCAGCTTAGCCGAAGGGGCAGACACCATATATTTT,NA,once,TRBV7-9,TRBJ1-3
CASHPANGRKNIQYF,TGTGCCAGTCATCCGGCGAACGGACGCAAAAACATTCAGTACTTC,NA,NA,TRBV19,TRBJ2-4
CASIDRANTEAFF,TGTGCCAGTATAGACAGGGCCAACACTGAAGCTTTCTTT,TRBD1,NA,TRBV19,TRBJ1-1
CASNRGGGYTEAFF,TGTGCCAGCAACAGGGGGGGAGGGTACACTGAAGCTTTCTTT,TRBD1,NA,TRBV6-5,TRBJ1-1
CASSQDPRAWDGYTF,TGTGCCAGCAGCCAAGATCCGAGGGCCTGGGATGGCTACACCTTC,NA,NA,TRBV4-2,TRBJ1-2
CASSQASGSDYGYTF,TGTGCCAGCAGCCAAGCATCAGGCTCCGACTATGGCTACACCTTC,NA,NA,TRBV3-1/TRBV3-2,TRBJ1-2